Included here is one T cell receptor beta chain sequence, with context. Authors' methods: Filtering differed for immunoSEQ, which gave only junction sequences without quality scores. Using immunoSEQ multiplex PCR, the repertoire was profiled, and TCRdb retains in-frame clones only, with some absent. The DNA was the basis for D and trimming; V, J and clone size are from that table. The sample has roughly 1,600,000 clones, around 98.5% seen once; the top ten hold roughly 0.36%. The length of the CDR3 is 19 residues. The V and J ends lost 0 bases and 0 bases, in that order; junction bases with no gene match: 8. Germline assignment: CDR1 MGHRA and CDR2 YSYEKL. This sample was included in a study of shared clonotypes between healthy human individuals.

This receptor was obtained from a man aged 25 to 40 in good health. Sample: naive CD4+ T cells sorted from blood. Subset denoted: CD45RA+ positively selected. The J gene is TRBJ1-4, the V gene TRBV4-1; 9 bases are shared with TRBD1. CDR3: CASSQDLTGGTPTNEKLFF. In DNA, the CDR3 is TGCGCCAGCAGCCAAGATCTGACAGGGGGAACCCCAACTAATGAAAAACTGTTTTTT.